This is a list of T cell receptor beta chains from one sample in a study of read filtering for tumor transcriptome and immune sequencing. Each CDR3 protein gets one entry after TCRdb re-called the reads with MiXCR. The table has some 43,000 distinct CDR3 sequences, around 15% seen once. Material: a population of CD138-negative cells sorted from bone marrow. These receptors all come from a donor older than 35 with multiple myeloma. Each CDR3 is given with its conserved first and last residue. D genes are given only for firm matches. Some rows mark clone size as missing; the rest say once, few, many or name a class of expanded clone.

TRBV28	NA	TRBJ1-1	NA	TGTGCCAGCAGTTTCAGTCGAGAAGGGGGGCCTTGGAACACTGAAGCTTTCTTT	CASSFSREGGPWNTEAFF
TRBV5-1	many	TRBJ2-7	TRBD2	TGCGCCAGCAGCTTGGAGACTAGCGGGGGGTCCTACGAGCAGTACTTC	CASSLETSGGSYEQYF
TRBV13	many	TRBJ2-7	NA	TGTGCCAGCAGCCGCCAGCCGGACGAGCAGTACTTC	CASSRQPDEQYF
TRBV20-1	many	TRBJ1-5	TRBD1	TGCAGTGCTAGATCTATTACAGGGGGAGGGAATCAGCCCCAGCATTTT	CSARSITGGGNQPQHF
TRBV4-1	many	TRBJ2-1	NA	TGCGCCAGCAGCCAAACGGCGGGGAGCTCCTACAATGAGCAGTTCTTC	CASSQTAGSSYNEQFF
TRBV5-1	NA	TRBJ2-7	NA	TGCGCCAGCTCCCCTAGACGGGCCGACACCTACGAGCAGTACTTC	CASSPRRADTYEQYF
TRBV7-6	few	TRBJ1-1	NA	TGTGCCAGCAGCTTCTCGGTAAACACTGAAGCTTTCTTT	CASSFSVNTEAFF
TRBV5-1	many	TRBJ2-5	TRBD1	TGCGCCAGCAGCCGCGACAGGGGCGGCTGGGAGACCCAGTACTTC	CASSRDRGGWETQYF
TRBV6-5	NA	TRBJ2-3	NA	TGTGCCAGCAGCGTAGCGGCCACAGATACGCAGTATTTT	CASSVAATDTQYF
TRBV7-9	many	TRBJ2-1	TRBD2	TGTGCCAGCAGCTCATCCGGGACTAGCGGAACTAAGCAGTTCTTC	CASSSSGTSGTKQFF
TRBV30	many	TRBJ1-5	NA	TGTGCCTGGAGTGTAACGGGGTCCCCACAGCCCCAGCATTTT	CAWSVTGSPQPQHF
TRBV30	many	TRBJ2-1	TRBD1	TGTGCCTGGGCAACCGGGACAGGGGGTAATGAGCAGTTCTTC	CAWATGTGGNEQFF
TRBV5-1	many	TRBJ2-7	NA	TGCGCCAGCAGCTCCACCAGCGACCGAGGGGGCTCCTACGAGCAGTACTTC	CASSSTSDRGGSYEQYF
TRBV29-1	many	TRBJ2-1	TRBD2	TGCAGCGTTGATCCCACGAGCGGGGCCGCGGGGTTCTTC	CSVDPTSGAAGFF
TRBV5-1	NA	TRBJ2-3	TRBD2	TGCGCCAGCAGCCCCCCCGCTAGCGGGAGGCAGACGGACACAGATACGCAGTATTTT	CASSPPASGRQTDTDTQYF